Presented here are 30 T cell receptor beta chains from one specimen sequenced in a study of tumor-infiltrating lymphocytes in localized non-small cell lung cancer. The protocol was immunoSEQ multiplex PCR, while the TCRdb copy is restricted to in-frame clones and leaves out a portion. The sample yields around 14,000 clones, roughly 81% seen once. Sequences were obtained from lung tumor tissue. Source of these receptors: a human donor with non-small cell lung cancer.

This rearrangement joins TRBV10-3 to TRBJ2-2, with 11 bases identical to TRBD2. CDR1 and CDR2 from the germline V gene are ENHRY and SYGVKD. Germline trimming cut 8 bases from V and 4 bases from J; bases unmatched to any gene: 9. This CDR3 is built from 16 residues. CDR3 sequence: CAIGTSTSGSTGELFF. CDR3 nucleotide sequence: TGTGCCATCGGCACAAGTACTAGCGGGAGCACCGGGGAGCTGTTTTTT.

V gene TRBV9 combines with J gene TRBJ2-7, with TRBD2 identical over 7 bases. The germline V gene has CDR1 SGDLS and CDR2 YYNGEE. With 4 bases clipped from V and 3 bases from J, the junction kept 13 bases outside the gene matches. The CDR3 totals 16 residues. This CDR3 reads CASSITLAGRSYEQYF. The CDR3 coding sequence is TGTGCCAGCAGCATAACCTTAGCGGGTCGGAGCTACGAGCAGTACTTC. Full variable domain (rest looked up from reference TRBV9 and TRBJ2-7): DSGVTQTPKHLITATGQRVTLRCSPRSGDLSVYWYQQSLDQGLQFLIQYYNGEERAKGNILERFSAQQFPDLHSELNLSSLELGDSALYFCASSITLAGRSYEQYFGPGTRLTVT.

The chain recombines TRBV7-9 with TRBJ1-5; D call uncertain. Germline loops: CDR1 SEHNR, CDR2 FQNEAQ (reference sequence). The V gene lost 1 base and the J gene lost 0 bases, with 10 bases spanning the gap. CDR3 length: 16 amino acids. DNA of the CDR3: TGTGCCAGCAGCTTAGTATTAGGTTATAGCAATCAGCCCCAGCATTTT. It codes for CASSLVLGYSNQPQHF.

The gene calls are TRBV11-3 and TRBJ2-1; 7 nucleotides line up with TRBD2. Germline assignment: CDR1 SGHNT and CDR2 YENEEA. CDR3 length: 16 residues. V was clipped by 1 base and J by 0 bases; unmatched bases: 3. The CDR3 DNA reads as TGTGCCAGCAGCTTAGTATGGACTAGCTCCTACAATGAGCAGTTCTTC. Amino acid sequence: CASSLVWTSSYNEQFF.

The chain combines TRBV28 with TRBJ2-2, with D hard to call. The V and J ends lost 3 bases and 4 bases respectively, with 9 bases between them. The CDR3 is made up of 14 amino acids. The germline CDR1 and CDR2 sequences are MDHEN and SYDVKM. The CDR3 nucleotides read TGTGCCAGCAGTTTGCCAGTTTCCACCGGGGAGCTGTTTTTT. Amino acids: CASSLPVSTGELFF.

This chain connects TRBV30 to TRBJ1-3; D remains unclear. This CDR3 is 13 amino acids long. V was trimmed by 4 bases and J by 5 bases, leaving 12 bases between them. Germline V lookup: CDR1 GTSNPN, CDR2 SVGIG (reference sequence). CDR3 region: CAWTPDTRNTIYF. The DNA for the CDR3 is TGTGCCTGGACCCCGGATACTAGAAACACCATATATTTT.

V is TRBV9 and J is TRBJ2-6; D gene unclear. Germline CDR1 reads SGDLS; CDR2 reads YYNGEE. V was clipped by 1 base and J by 2 bases, with 7 bases between them. The CDR3 runs to 15 residues. The CDR3 DNA is TGTGCCAGCAGCGTAACAGCTGCTGGGGCCAACGTCCTGACTTTC. Translation: CASSVTAAGANVLTF.

V usage is TRBV5-4 and J usage is TRBJ2-6; D is uncertain. CDR3 length: 17 residues. Trimming removed 1 base at V and 0 bases at J, with 11 bases between. The V gene's germline CDR1 is SGHNT and CDR2 YYREEE (reference sequence). For the CDR3, the DNA is TGTGCCAGCAGCTTGTCCGGCGGTACCTCTGGGGCCAACGTCCTGACTTTC. This translates into CASSLSGGTSGANVLTF.

This clone occurred a few times. The V call is TRBV5-1, the J call TRBJ2-7, with 7 bases that match TRBD1. This CDR3 has 14 amino acids. Germline V gene sequence: CDR1 SGHRS, CDR2 YFSETQ. Trimming took 7 bases from V and 3 from J; bases not matched to a gene: 10. DNA for the CDR3: TGCGCCAGCTCGTGGACAGGCCCAGACTACGAGCAGTACTTC. It specifies CASSWTGPDYEQYF.

The chain links TRBV29-1 to TRBJ2-3; D may be TRBD1 (6 bases). Trimming stripped 7 bases from V and 2 bases from J, with 13 bases between. The CDR3 has 13 amino acids. Germline lookup yields CDR1 SQVTM and CDR2 ANQGSEA. This CDR3 is CSARRDTTDTQYF. CDR3 in DNA: TGCAGCGCCCGTAGGGACACCACAGATACGCAGTATTTT.

The genes are TRBV6-5 and TRBJ2-7, with 12 bases identical to TRBD1. J gave up 4 bases and V 2 bases, and 3 bases lay outside the gene matches. The CDR3 runs 15 residues. In germline, CDR1 is MNHEY, CDR2 SVGAGI. DNA of the CDR3: TGTGCCAGCAGTTACCAGGGACAGGGGGCTTACGAGCAGTACTTC. Translation gives CASSYQGQGAYEQYF.

The chain carries TRBV19 and TRBJ1-5, with D maybe TRBD1 (5 bases). Germline V gene lookup returns CDR1 LNHDA and CDR2 SQIVND (reference sequence). The CDR3 sequence is 15 residues long. The V and J ends lost 6 bases and 3 bases respectively, with 15 bases between them. This chain's CDR3 is CASSQLTGNNQPQHF. In nucleotides, the CDR3 is TGTGCCAGTAGCCAACTAACAGGAAACAATCAGCCCCAGCATTTT.

The rearrangement links TRBV6-5 to TRBJ2-7; 7 bases are shared with TRBD2. V was clipped by 5 bases and J by 0 bases; unmatched bases: 4. CDR1 and CDR2 (germline): MNHEY, SVGAGI. This CDR3 is built from 14 residues. The CDR3 loop reads CASSPSGISYEQYF. Written as DNA, the CDR3 is TGTGCCAGCAGTCCGAGCGGGATCTCCTACGAGCAGTACTTC.

This sequence joins TRBV9 and TRBJ2-1; TRBD2 matches at 15 bases. J was trimmed by 6 bases and V by 4 bases; bases with no gene match: 17. CDR1 is SGDLS and CDR2 is YYNGEE in the germline V gene. This CDR3 comprises 20 residues. The CDR3 loop is CASSLRDRWTSGRDRNEQFF. For the CDR3, the DNA is TGTGCCAGCAGCTTGAGGGACAGATGGACTAGCGGGAGGGACCGCAATGAGCAGTTCTTC.

The V and J genes are TRBV4-2 and TRBJ2-1; 7 nucleotides align to TRBD2. Germline V CDR1 and CDR2: LGHNA, YNFKEQ. Germline trimming cut 4 bases from V and 10 bases from J; bases unmatched to any gene: 10. This CDR3 spans 14 amino acids. This CDR3 reads CASSPSAGELEQFF. CDR3 bases: TGTGCCAGCAGCCCCTCCGCGGGAGAACTCGAGCAGTTCTTC.

V gene TRBV6-1 combines with J gene TRBJ2-7; D may be TRBD2 (6 bases). This CDR3 has 15 residues. Germline V gene data show CDR1 as MNHNS and CDR2 as SASEGT. Trimming shortened V by 1 base and J by 2 bases, and 12 bases separated the two germline ends. The CDR3 spells CASSEDGGAPYEQYF. In nucleotides, the CDR3 is TGTGCCAGCAGTGAAGATGGCGGGGCGCCCTACGAGCAGTACTTC.

The chain has TRBV6-6 and TRBJ2-1; 7 positions match TRBD2. CDR1 and CDR2 from the germline V gene are MNHNY and SVGAGI (reference sequence). The CDR3 totals 14 residues. V shed 5 bases, J shed 7 bases, and the junction held 8 bases outside the gene matches. The CDR3, as DNA: TGTGCCAGCAGTCGAGCGGGATTCTCGAATGAGCAGTTCTTC. Its protein is CASSRAGFSNEQFF.

The gene calls are TRBV15 and TRBJ1-2; D remains ambiguous. Germline V gene data show CDR1 as LNHNV and CDR2 as YYDKDF (reference sequence). The CDR3 spans 12 residues. V dropped 3 bases and J dropped 4 bases, with 6 bases sitting between them. The CDR3 here is CATSSGTYGYTF. The CDR3 region has the DNA TGTGCCACCAGCAGCGGTACCTATGGCTACACCTTC.

The chain recombines TRBV30 with TRBJ2-2, with 7 nucleotides matching TRBD2. Germline V gene data show CDR1 as GTSNPN and CDR2 as SVGIG (reference sequence). V shed 4 bases, J shed 6 bases, and the junction held 5 bases outside the gene matches. The CDR3 has 13 amino acids. CDR3 nucleotide sequence: TGTGCCTGGACCCGGACTAGGGCCGGGGAGCTGTTTTTT. Translated, it gives CAWTRTRAGELFF.

The gene calls are TRBV5-4 and TRBJ2-7; TRBD2 agrees at 12 bases. Trimming at V came to 7 bases and at J to 0 bases, leaving 11 bases not matched to a gene. Germline CDR1 and CDR2: SGHNT and YYREEE (reference sequence). The CDR3 runs to 17 residues. CDR3 region: CASRQELAGGSSYEQYF. The DNA of the CDR3 is TGTGCCAGCCGCCAGGAGCTAGCGGGAGGGAGCTCCTACGAGCAGTACTTC.

The CDR3 is CASSQVAGANYGYTF. As DNA, the CDR3 is TGCGCCAGCAGCCAAGTCGCGGGGGCCAACTATGGCTACACCTTC. This chain connects TRBV4-3 to TRBJ1-2; D may be TRBD1 (6 bases). Looked up from germline, CDR1 is LGHNA and CDR2 is YSLEER. This CDR3 spans 15 amino acids. V was pared by 1 base and J by 2 bases, with 11 bases between.

This clone has just a few counts. CDR3 loop: CAWSRTGTRYGYTF. Written as DNA, the CDR3 is TGTGCCTGGAGTCGAACCGGGACACGGTATGGCTACACCTTC. The chain recombines TRBV30 with TRBJ1-2; a possible D gene is TRBD1 (6 bases). The germline V gene has CDR1 GTSNPN and CDR2 SVGIG (reference sequence). Trimming took off 2 bases at V and 5 bases at J, with 15 bases between the two ends. CDR3 length: 14 amino acids. The whole variable domain, filled in from reference TRBV30 and TRBJ1-2, reads SQTIHQWPATLVQPVGSPLSLECTVEGTSNPNLYWYRQAAGRGLQLLFYSVGIGQISSEVPQNLSASRPQDRQFILSSKKLLLSDSGFYLCAWSRTGTRYGYTFGSGTRLTVV.

The chain is built from TRBV5-6 and TRBJ2-1, with D unresolved. This CDR3 has 12 residues. V was cut by 5 bases and J by 10 bases, with 13 bases left in between. From germline, CDR1 is SGHDT and CDR2 YYEEEE. CDR3 bases: TGTGCCAGCAGAAGGGTGGCAGGCGAGCAGTTCTTC. The encoded protein is CASRRVAGEQFF.

The chain has TRBV11-2 and TRBJ2-5; the D call may be TRBD1 or TRBD2 (5 bases each). V dropped 5 bases and J dropped 4 bases, with 17 bases sitting between them. Germline CDR1 is SGHAT and CDR2 is FQNNGV. The CDR3 consists of 15 residues. CDR3 loop: CASSPGTIMGETQYF. The DNA for the CDR3 is TGTGCCAGCAGCCCCGGGACGATAATGGGAGAGACCCAGTACTTC.

This chain joins TRBV29-1 and TRBJ2-7; 8 bases agree with TRBD1. CDR1 and CDR2 (germline): SQVTM, ANQGSEA. Trimming removed 3 bases from V and 0 bases from J; junction bases left unmatched: 7. The CDR3 contains 15 residues. In DNA form, the CDR3 reads TGCAGCGTTGAGTTCCAGGACAGGGCCTCCTACGAGCAGTACTTC. Translation gives CSVEFQDRASYEQYF.

This clone was detected only once. V usage is TRBV19 and J usage is TRBJ2-5; no reliable D call. Germline CDR1 LNHDA, CDR2 SQIVND (reference sequence). This CDR3 has 11 residues. V was clipped by 3 bases and J by 5 bases, with 4 bases between them. The CDR3: CASSMGETQYF. Here the CDR3 DNA reads TGTGCCAGTAGTATGGGGGAGACCCAGTACTTC.

This chain links TRBV6-5 with TRBJ1-2; tentatively, D is TRBD1 (6 bases). Per the germline V gene, CDR1 is MNHEY and CDR2 is SVGAGI. The length of the CDR3 is 14 residues. V lost 7 bases to trimming and J lost 4 bases, with 16 bases between them. The CDR3: CASIKRGGSYGYTF. CDR3 coding DNA: TGTGCCAGCATCAAGAGGGGGGGCAGCTATGGCTACACCTTC.

The V gene is TRBV2, the J gene TRBJ1-1; D gene ambiguous. V lost 7 bases, J lost 0 bases, and 12 bases lay in between. The CDR3 has 14 amino acids. CDR1 and CDR2 from the germline V gene are SNHLY and FYNNEI. The CDR3 DNA reads TGTGCCAGCATTTCGAGGCTCATGAACACTGAAGCTTTCTTT. It is translated as CASISRLMNTEAFF.

V is TRBV11-1 and J is TRBJ2-3; D remains unclear. With 5 bases removed from V and 2 bases from J, the gap between germline ends came to 2 bases. CDR3 size: 11 residues. CDR1 and CDR2 (germline): SGHAT, FQDESV (reference sequence). CDR3 residues: CASSNTDTQYF. The CDR3 DNA reads as TGTGCCAGCAGCAACACAGATACGCAGTATTTT.

This sequence joins TRBV9 and TRBJ2-7, with 11 bases aligning to TRBD1. V shed 2 bases, J shed 2 bases, and the junction held 3 bases outside the gene matches. CDR3 size: 15 residues. Germline V gene lookup returns CDR1 SGDLS and CDR2 YYNGEE. Here the CDR3 reads CASSVLGQGAYEQYF. CDR3 coding DNA: TGTGCCAGCAGCGTTCTGGGACAGGGGGCCTACGAGCAGTACTTC.